The T cell receptor (beta chain) described here comes from a study of T cell responses to AZD1222 COVID-19 vaccine (dated by TCRdb to the early 2020s). Context from the whole study: TCR sequencing was performed for about 250 trial participants, of whom about 200 were given two doses of AZD1222 and roughly 25 were given two doses of MenACWY control vaccine. Trial participants were enrolled by age into subgroups of 18-55, 56-69 and 70-plus years, and around 150, 28 and 57 TCR-sequenced participants, respectively, were included in these subgroups.

What the study reported, not specific to this receptor: Because no day 14 peak-response samples were available, the repertoires could be characterized only after the peak T cell response. The whole spike protein was spanned by vaccine-associated CD4 TCRs, and dominant responses were seen in regions 160-218 and 743-854. Participants were mostly white British, with more females than males. The authors suggested clonal diversity may have been underestimated. The 56-69-year group was small, and its depth increase did not reach significance, likely because of low power. A significant rise in spike-specific TCR breadth and depth was observed after two AZD1222 doses relative to day 0 and relative to MenACWY recipients. Only five or six AZD1222 recipients were SARS-CoV-2 seropositive at baseline, limiting conclusions about previously exposed vaccinees. Reportedly, close to half of the unique spike-specific TCRs recognized epitopes lying outside the regions that are mutated in the B.1.351 and B.1.1.7 variants.

The time point label, read with the paper, signifies: about 28 days (+/-7) after the second vaccine dose. Because spike-specific TCR depth and breadth did not differ between the two schedules, AZD1222 recipients who got a second dose at roughly 4 weeks were pooled with those who got a second dose at roughly 12 weeks. The vaccinee samples were drawn from two UK trials, COV001 and COV002, one of which was a single-blind randomized controlled phase 2/3 trial testing AZD1222 (ChAdOx1 nCoV-19) in healthy adults. For TCRbeta chain sequencing, PBMC samples were collected from trial participants at day 0 and at day 28 after the second dose. Worth noting for this clone: The clone's antigen remains unknown. Per-base qualities were not stored, and no clone one base away is much larger.

The CDR3 regions of human TCRbeta chains were analyzed by immunosequencing. In the source study's methods: Repertoire TCRs were matched against a reference library of SARS-CoV-2-specific TCRs generated with the MIRA antigen-specificity platform. Breadth was defined as the fraction of unique TCRs that were SARS-CoV-2-associated. Depth was defined as the fraction of total T cells that were SARS-CoV-2-associated. Using the MIRA data, each spike-specific TCR was mapped to the spike region that the TCR reacts to and placed in a CD4 or CD8 class. Log10-transformed breadth and depth values were compared by one-way ANOVA with Sidak's multiple comparisons tests. TCRdb holds this immuneACCESS table with in-frame rearrangements only. Some clones are missing; in checked studies, unresolved V genes explain under half, and the rest has no known cause. That table gives V, J and clone size, and the DNA gave D and trimming. The sample table contains 100,000 to 140,000 clones; only one count was recorded for around 90% of them. The ten biggest clones cover about 6.8% of the sample.

V has 8 bases trimmed and J has 9 bases trimmed; junction bases matching no gene number 5. Inclusive of the bounding cysteine and phenylalanine, the CDR3 is 13 residues long. The DNA shown is the 39-base CDR3, in frame from base 1. Sequencing was performed on peripheral blood, taken 28 days after the second AZD1222 dose. The chain was built from TRBV12-3 or TRBV12-4 and TRBJ1-6, with 9 junctional bases fitting TRBD1. The clonotype originates from an adult who received the AZD1222 COVID-19 vaccine. The DNA sequence follows: TGTGCCAGCGTGGGACAGGGAACTTCACCCCTCCACTTT. This is translated as CASVGQGTSPLHF.